These T cell receptor beta chains were read from a single sample in a study of blood T cell repertoires in COVID-19. Using immunoSEQ multiplex PCR, the repertoire was profiled, and TCRdb retains in-frame clones only, with some absent. This sample has under 400,000 clones, with roughly 85% found just once. What was sequenced was PBMCs or T cells enriched from blood (not recorded which). Receptors were obtained from a woman aged 40 to 49 with acute COVID-19. The CDR3 runs from the conserved cysteine through the conserved F or W. D genes are given only for firm matches. For some rows the clone size is stated as once, few or many, or as a class when expanded; others skip it.

>TRBJ1-2|NA|few|TRBV6-5
TGTGCCAGCAAGACAGGTGATTCCTATGGCTACACCTTC
CASKTGDSYGYTF
>TRBJ1-3|NA|NA|TRBV6-4
TGTGCCAGCAGTGACCGGACGGAGGTTGGAAACACCATATATTTT
CASSDRTEVGNTIYF
>TRBJ1-5|NA|NA|TRBV2
TGTGCCAGCAGTGAAGATCGGGGTGGCAATCAGCCCCAGCATTTT
CASSEDRGGNQPQHF
>TRBJ1-1|NA|NA|TRBV5-4
TGTGCCAGCAGCTTTACAGGGATCAACACTGAAGCTTTCTTT
CASSFTGINTEAFF
>TRBJ2-5|NA|NA|TRBV7-3
TGTGCCAGCAGCTTAGGAGCGGAAGAGACCCAGTACTTC
CASSLGAEETQYF
>TRBJ1-2|NA|NA|TRBV3-1/TRBV3-2
TGTGCCAGCAGCCAAGGAGGGCCTCTCAACTATGGCTACACCTTC
CASSQGGPLNYGYTF
>TRBJ1-2|TRBD1|NA|TRBV9
TGTGCCAGCAGTCCTTCCGGGACAGCTAACTATGGCTACACCTTC
CASSPSGTANYGYTF
>TRBJ1-1|NA|NA|TRBV19
TGTGCCAGTAGTAACCCATCGGGGGATCACACTGAAGCTTTCTTT
CASSNPSGDHTEAFF
>TRBJ2-5|NA|NA|TRBV15
TGTGCCACCAGCAGAGGGAGAGCCCAAGAGACCCAGTACTTC
CATSRGRAQETQYF
>TRBJ1-5|NA|NA|TRBV4-1
TGCGCCAGCAGCCAAGGCCAAGAACTCAATCAGCCCCAGCATTTT
CASSQGQELNQPQHF
>TRBJ1-1|TRBD1|NA|TRBV3-1/TRBV3-2
TGTGCCAGCAGCCAAGACACAAGGACAGGCCCTGAAGCTTTCTTT
CASSQDTRTGPEAFF
>TRBJ1-2|NA|NA|TRBV19
TGTGCCAGTAGTATCGGACGTAGACAGACTAACTATGGCTACACCTTC
CASSIGRRQTNYGYTF
>TRBJ1-2|TRBD1|NA|TRBV6-5
TGTGCCAGCAGGACTGGACAGGGTCCAGGAGGCTACACCTTC
CASRTGQGPGGYTF
>TRBJ1-2|TRBD1|NA|TRBV28
TGTGCCAGCAGTTCCATTTCGAATAACAGGGGGCTTCCCTATGGCTACACCTTC
CASSSISNNRGLPYGYTF
>TRBJ2-2|NA|NA|TRBV7-3
TGTGCCAGCAGCTTACGCAGGGACACCGGGGAGCTGTTTTTT
CASSLRRDTGELFF
>TRBJ1-2|TRBD1|NA|TRBV2
TGTGCCAGCAACGGACAGGGGACTAACTATGGCTACACCTTC
CASNGQGTNYGYTF
>TRBJ2-2|NA|few|TRBV7-9
TGTGCCAGCAAAGCGGCCGGGGAGCTGTTTTTT
CASKAAGELFF
>TRBJ2-1|TRBD2|NA|TRBV7-2
TGTGCCAGCAGCCCACCGGGCGGGGGTTACAATGAGCAGTTCTTC
CASSPPGGGYNEQFF
>TRBJ2-6|TRBD2|once|TRBV9
TGTGCCACCGGGAGGGCTAGCGCTTACTCTGGGGCCAACGTCCTGACTTTC
CATGRASAYSGANVLTF
>TRBJ2-2|NA|NA|TRBV2
TGTGCCAGCGACCGAGGGGCGGGAAAGGGGACCGGGGAGCTGTTTTTT
CASDRGAGKGTGELFF
>TRBJ1-5|NA|NA|TRBV7-2
TGTGCCAGCAGCTTAGATGGGCGCACCTCTCGGCCCCAGCATTTT
CASSLDGRTSRPQHF
>TRBJ1-1|NA|NA|TRBV5-1
TGCGCCAGCAGCTTGAGGGGGAACACTGAAGCTTTCTTT
CASSLRGNTEAFF
>TRBJ2-1|NA|NA|TRBV12-5
TGTGCTAGTGGTTTGGCCCCTGGAGGACCCAATGAGCAGTTCTTC
CASGLAPGGPNEQFF
>TRBJ1-1|NA|NA|TRBV19
TGTGCCAGTAGTATCTTAGCCTCGGGGAACACTGAAGCTTTCTTT
CASSILASGNTEAFF
>TRBJ2-5|NA|NA|TRBV11-2
TGTGCCAGCAGTCCTCACCTCCCTAAGGGGGAGACCCAGTACTTC
CASSPHLPKGETQYF
>TRBJ2-7|TRBD2|NA|TRBV7-2
TGTGCCAGCAGCGCCGGACTAGCGGACTCCTACGAGCAGTACTTC
CASSAGLADSYEQYF
>TRBJ1-2|TRBD1|NA|TRBV28
TGTGCCAGCAGTCGTGGGACAGGGTTTTATGGCTACACCTTC
CASSRGTGFYGYTF
>TRBJ1-1|TRBD1|NA|TRBV5-6
TGTGCCAGCAGCCCAGACAGGGGGCGGGAGAACACTGAAGCTTTCTTT
CASSPDRGRENTEAFF
>TRBJ1-1|NA|NA|TRBV2
TGTGCCAGCAGTGTACAGGGTCCGGACACTGAAGCTTTCTTT
CASSVQGPDTEAFF
>TRBJ2-7|TRBD2|NA|TRBV19
TGTGCCAGTAGTACGACTAGCGGGAGAACTCCCTACGAGCAGTACTTC
CASSTTSGRTPYEQYF
>TRBJ2-5|TRBD2|NA|TRBV20-1
TGCAGTGCTAGTCGACCGGGACTAGTTGGAGAGACCCAGTACTTC
CSASRPGLVGETQYF
>TRBJ1-5|NA|once|TRBV28
TGTGCCAGCAGTTTACGGGGGGATCAGCCCCAGCATTTT
CASSLRGDQPQHF
>TRBJ1-1|TRBD1|NA|TRBV5-1
TGCGCCAGCAGCAGGGGGCCTGTCACTGAAGCTTTCTTT
CASSRGPVTEAFF
>TRBJ1-1|NA|NA|TRBV7-9
TGTGCCAGCAGCTTAGTGTCCGTGAACACTGAAGCTTTCTTT
CASSLVSVNTEAFF
>TRBJ1-1|TRBD1|NA|TRBV19
TGTGCCAGTAGTAACAGGGGGGTGAACACTGAAGCTTTCTTT
CASSNRGVNTEAFF
>TRBJ2-7|TRBD1|NA|TRBV19
TGTGCCAGTAGTACCTCATATCCCGGGACAGCGAACTCCTACGAGCAGTACTTC
CASSTSYPGTANSYEQYF
>TRBJ1-1|NA|NA|TRBV7-9
TGTGCCAGCAGCTTAGGCTCGGGGAACACTGAAGCTTTCTTT
CASSLGSGNTEAFF
>TRBJ1-2|NA|NA|TRBV19
TGTGCCAGTAGAGACTTTGAAGGCAAAAACTATGGCTACACCTTC
CASRDFEGKNYGYTF
>TRBJ1-1|NA|NA|TRBV2
TGTGCCAGCAGCGTACAGGTGAACACTGAAGCTTTCTTT
CASSVQVNTEAFF
>TRBJ1-1|TRBD1|NA|TRBV19
TGTGCCAGTAGTGCACAGACAGGGACTGAAGCTTTCTTT
CASSAQTGTEAFF
>TRBJ1-6|NA|few|TRBV27
TGTGCCAGCAGGACTTTATCCCCCTATAATTCACCCCTCCACTTT
CASRTLSPYNSPLHF
>TRBJ1-3|NA|NA|TRBV23-1
TGCGCCACCCTCCCAGTCCGCCGTTTGTCGGGAAACACCATATATTTT
CATLPVRRLSGNTIYF
>TRBJ1-3|NA|NA|TRBV12-5
TGTGCTAGTGGGAGGGACTTTGGAAACACCATATATTTT
CASGRDFGNTIYF
>TRBJ1-1|NA|NA|TRBV2
TGTGCCAGCAGTTCCAGTAGAGGGCCCAACACTGAAGCTTTCTTT
CASSSSRGPNTEAFF
>TRBJ2-7|TRBD1|NA|TRBV19
TGTGCCAGTAGTAAGGGGACAGGGCCCTACGAGCAGTACTTC
CASSKGTGPYEQYF
>TRBJ1-2|TRBD1|once|TRBV10-3
TGTGCCATCAGTGAGTCGAGGGACAGAAACTATGGCTACACCTTC
CAISESRDRNYGYTF